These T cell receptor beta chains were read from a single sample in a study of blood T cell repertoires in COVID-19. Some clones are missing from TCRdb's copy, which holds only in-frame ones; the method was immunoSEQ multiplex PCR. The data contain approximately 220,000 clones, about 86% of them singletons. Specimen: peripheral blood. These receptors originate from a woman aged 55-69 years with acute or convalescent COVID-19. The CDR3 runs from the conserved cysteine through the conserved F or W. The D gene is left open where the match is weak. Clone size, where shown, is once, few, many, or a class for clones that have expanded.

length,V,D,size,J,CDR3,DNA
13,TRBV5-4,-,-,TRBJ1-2,CASSAGTEYGYTF,TGTGCCAGCAGCGCGGGGACTGAGTATGGCTACACCTTC
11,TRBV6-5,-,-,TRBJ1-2,CGSYSGASYTF,TGCGGGAGTTACTCCGGTGCCAGCTACACCTTC
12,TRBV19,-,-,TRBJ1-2,CGSTGPNYGYTF,TGCGGGTCAACAGGCCCTAACTATGGCTACACCTTC
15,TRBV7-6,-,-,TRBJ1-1,CASSPLLGQGPEAFF,TGTGCCAGCAGCCCTCTCCTCGGCCAGGGCCCTGAAGCTTTCTTT
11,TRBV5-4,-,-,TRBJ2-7,CASSFNRLQYF,TGTGCCAGCAGCTTCAACAGGCTGCAGTACTTC
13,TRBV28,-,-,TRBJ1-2,CASWGGGEYGYTF,TGTGCCAGCTGGGGGGGCGGCGAGTATGGCTACACCTTC
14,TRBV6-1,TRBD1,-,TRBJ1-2,CASSEAGTGYGYTF,TGTGCCAGCAGTGAAGCCGGGACAGGATATGGCTACACCTTC
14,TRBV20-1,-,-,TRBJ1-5,CSASYTGSNQPQHF,TGCAGTGCCAGTTACACAGGTAGTAATCAGCCCCAGCATTTT
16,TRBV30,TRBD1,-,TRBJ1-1,CAWSGGQGVKHTEAFF,TGTGCCTGGAGCGGGGGACAGGGGGTCAAACATACTGAAGCTTTCTTT
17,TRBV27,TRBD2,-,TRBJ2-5,CASSLRWTSGGQETQYF,TGTGCCAGCAGTTTAAGATGGACTAGCGGGGGGCAAGAGACCCAGTACTTC
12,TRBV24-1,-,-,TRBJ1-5,CATSLGNQPQHF,TGTGCCACCAGTCTCGGCAATCAGCCCCAGCATTTT
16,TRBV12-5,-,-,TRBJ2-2,CASGLSWRPNTGELFF,TGTGCTAGTGGTTTGTCTTGGAGACCGAACACCGGGGAGCTGTTTTTT
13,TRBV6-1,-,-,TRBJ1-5,CASSEGSLGPQHF,TGTGCCAGCAGTGAAGGTTCCCTCGGGCCCCAGCATTTT
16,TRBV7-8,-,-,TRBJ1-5,CASSLGRIGSNQPQHF,TGTGCCAGCAGCTTAGGCAGGATCGGTAGCAATCAGCCCCAGCATTTT
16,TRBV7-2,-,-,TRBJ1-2,CASSLAPGQGIGGYTF,TGTGCCAGCAGCTTAGCCCCCGGCCAGGGTATAGGTGGCTACACCTTC
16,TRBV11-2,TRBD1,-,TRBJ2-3,CASSLVGTGVADTQYF,TGTGCCAGCAGCTTAGTCGGCACAGGGGTGGCAGATACGCAGTATTTT
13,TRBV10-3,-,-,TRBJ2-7,CAIALPPAYEQYF,TGTGCCATCGCCCTCCCCCCGGCCTACGAGCAGTACTTC
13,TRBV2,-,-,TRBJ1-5,CASSGGGNQPQHF,TGTGCCAGCAGTGGGGGGGGGAATCAGCCCCAGCATTTT
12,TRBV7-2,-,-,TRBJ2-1,CASSLVHNEQFF,TGTGCCAGCAGCCTCGTTCACAATGAGCAGTTCTTC
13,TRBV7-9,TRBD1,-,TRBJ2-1,CASSWDRDNEQFF,TGTGCCAGCAGTTGGGACAGGGACAATGAGCAGTTCTTC
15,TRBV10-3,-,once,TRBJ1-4,CAISESGGQNEKLFF,TGTGCCATCAGTGAGTCCGGGGGGCAAAATGAAAAACTGTTTTTT
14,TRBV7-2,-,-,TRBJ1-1,CASSRGWANTEAFF,TGTGCCAGCAGCCGGGGGTGGGCGAACACTGAAGCTTTCTTT
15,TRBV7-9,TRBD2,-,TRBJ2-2,CASSLIAGEGGELFF,TGTGCCAGCAGCTTAATAGCGGGGGAAGGCGGGGAGCTGTTTTTT
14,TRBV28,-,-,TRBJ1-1,CASSLVDILAEAFF,TGTGCCAGCAGTTTGGTGGACATTCTCGCTGAAGCTTTCTTT
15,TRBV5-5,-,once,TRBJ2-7,CASSLGSDSPYEQYF,TGTGCCAGCAGCTTGGGCTCGGACAGTCCCTACGAGCAGTACTTC
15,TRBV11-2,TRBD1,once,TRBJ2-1,CASSLGTARGNEQFF,TGTGCCAGCAGCTTGGGGACAGCACGAGGCAATGAGCAGTTCTTC
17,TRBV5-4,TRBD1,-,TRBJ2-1,CASSLDPRTGPYNEQFF,TGTGCCAGCAGCTTGGATCCAAGGACAGGGCCGTACAATGAGCAGTTCTTC
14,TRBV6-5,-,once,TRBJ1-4,CASSQQGINEKLFF,TGTGCCAGCAGTCAACAGGGAATTAATGAAAAACTGTTTTTT
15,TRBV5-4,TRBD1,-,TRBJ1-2,CASSLVGTGGYGYTF,TGTGCCAGCAGCTTGGTAGGGACAGGGGGCTATGGCTACACCTTC
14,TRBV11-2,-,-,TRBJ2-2,CASSPSRVPGELFF,TGTGCCAGCAGCCCCTCCAGGGTCCCCGGGGAGCTGTTTTTT
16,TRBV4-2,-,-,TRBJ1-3,CASSQYTGISGNTIYF,TGTGCCAGCAGCCAATACACAGGCATCTCTGGAAACACCATATATTTT
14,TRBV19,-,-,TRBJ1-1,CATSDRHMNTEAFF,TGTGCCACCTCAGACAGGCACATGAACACTGAAGCTTTCTTT
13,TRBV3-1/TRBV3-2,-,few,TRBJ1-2,CASSHGGGLGYTF,TGTGCCAGCAGCCACGGTGGGGGACTGGGCTACACCTTC
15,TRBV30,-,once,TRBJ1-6,CAWSVPGLYNSPLHF,TGTGCCTGGAGTGTACCGGGACTATATAATTCACCCCTCCACTTT
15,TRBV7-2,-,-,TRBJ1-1,CASSLDIGGNTEAFF,TGTGCCAGCAGCTTAGATATAGGGGGGAACACTGAAGCTTTCTTT
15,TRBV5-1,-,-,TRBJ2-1,CASSLAGASYNEQFF,TGCGCCAGCAGCTTGGCTGGGGCTAGCTACAATGAGCAGTTCTTC
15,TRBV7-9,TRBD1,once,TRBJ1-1,CASSSDWTGATEAFF,TGTGCCAGCAGCTCTGATTGGACAGGGGCCACTGAAGCTTTCTTT